What follows are 22 T cell receptor beta chains derived from one specimen sequenced in a study of T cell changes during pregnancy in multiple sclerosis. TCRdb's table, derived via immunoSEQ multiplex PCR, lists solely in-frame clones and lacks some. The sample shows about 70,000 clones, roughly 94% of them seen only once. The sequenced sample was peripheral blood, obtained in the third trimester of pregnancy. The receptors here all came from a female donor with multiple sclerosis, enrolled in a pregnancy study.

This chain uses TRBV5-8 with TRBJ1-4, with D maybe TRBD1 (6 bases). The V gene lost 4 bases and the J gene lost 4 bases, with 14 bases spanning the gap. Per the germline V gene, CDR1 is SGHTS and CDR2 is YDEGEE. This CDR3 is 15 amino acids long. CDR3 loop: CASSRSGAVNEKLFF. In nucleotides, the CDR3 is TGTGCCAGCAGCCGGTCAGGGGCGGTTAATGAAAAACTGTTTTTT.

The chain uses TRBV5-8 and TRBJ2-3; TRBD2 aligns across 16 bases. Germline V CDR1 and CDR2: SGHTS, YDEGEE. The CDR3 is 17 residues long. V lost 4 bases, J lost 2 bases, and 4 bases stayed unmatched. The CDR3 loop reads CASSLGLAGGYTDTQYF. CDR3 sequence (DNA): TGTGCCAGCAGCCTGGGACTAGCGGGGGGGTACACAGATACGCAGTATTTT.

V usage is TRBV13 and J usage is TRBJ1-1, with 7 positions matching TRBD1. V shed 5 bases and J 5 bases; nucleotides not matched to a gene: 17. Per germline, CDR1 PRHDT and CDR2 FYEKMQ (reference sequence). There are 17 residues in the CDR3. The CDR3 here is CASSPHRATRTGTEAFF. The CDR3 bases are TGTGCCAGCAGCCCGCACCGGGCTACGCGGACAGGAACTGAAGCTTTCTTT.

The rearrangement uses TRBV12-5 and TRBJ1-2; the D gene is possibly TRBD1 (5 bases). Germline lookup yields CDR1 LGHNT and CDR2 FRNRAP. The CDR3 loop spans 11 amino acids. Trimming shortened V by 4 bases and J by 9 bases, and 9 bases separated the two germline ends. DNA for the CDR3: TGTGCTAGTGGTTCGCAGGGAAGCTACACCTTC. This gives the protein CASGSQGSYTF.

V and J are TRBV25-1 and TRBJ2-2; 8 bases agree with TRBD1. V shed 6 bases, J shed 3 bases, and the junction held 3 bases outside the gene matches. In germline, CDR1 is MGHDK, CDR2 SYGVNS. The CDR3 totals 14 residues. CDR3 in amino acids: CASSLQGDTGELFF. The DNA of the CDR3 is TGTGCCAGCAGCCTACAGGGGGACACCGGGGAGCTGTTTTTT.

The rearrangement links TRBV5-1 to TRBJ1-1; possibly TRBD1 for D (6 bases). The CDR3 consists of 13 residues. V gave up 2 bases and J gave up 11 bases, with 16 bases separating them. Germline CDR1 SGHRS, CDR2 YFSETQ. The CDR3 loop reads CASSFNQQGNAFF. CDR3 DNA sequence: TGCGCCAGCAGCTTCAATCAACAGGGAAACGCTTTCTTT.

This sequence joins TRBV4-3 and TRBJ1-4; D uncertain. Deletions cut 3 bases from V and 8 bases from J, with 13 bases between. The CDR3 extends over 14 amino acids. From germline, CDR1 is LGHNA and CDR2 YSLEER. The CDR3 DNA reads as TGCGCCAGCAGCCACGATGATGGGGAGGAAAAACTGTTTTTT. Protein sequence: CASSHDDGEEKLFF.

This chain links TRBV18 with TRBJ1-1, with 8 bases matching TRBD1. Germline values: CDR1 KGHSH, CDR2 LQKENI. J gave up 0 bases and V 2 bases, and 8 bases lay outside the gene matches. This CDR3 has 17 residues. CDR3 sequence (DNA): TGTGCCAGCTCACCAGTGGGACAGGAATTGATGAACACTGAAGCTTTCTTT. This encodes CASSPVGQELMNTEAFF.

The chain uses TRBV5-1 and TRBJ1-2, with D unresolved. The CDR3 sequence is 14 residues long. Between the trimmed V and J ends, which lost 0 bases and 6 bases, there was a span of 12 bases. In germline, CDR1 is SGHRS, CDR2 YFSETQ. The CDR3 DNA reads TGCGCCAGCAGCTTGGGGGCAGGTTCTGATGGCTACACCTTC. Translating it yields CASSLGAGSDGYTF.

This clone showed up just once. V and J are TRBV27 and TRBJ2-1; 7 bases agree with TRBD2. The CDR3 extends over 19 amino acids. The V segment lost 4 bases and the J segment 1 base; nucleotides outside the gene matches: 16. In germline, CDR1 is MNHEY, CDR2 SMNVEV (reference sequence). CDR3 amino acids: CASSSAGRRGEGSYNEQFF. The CDR3 DNA reads as TGTGCCAGCAGTTCAGCCGGGCGCCGGGGGGAGGGGTCCTACAATGAGCAGTTCTTC.

The rearrangement joins TRBV7-9 to TRBJ2-5; no reliable D call. The CDR3 has 13 residues. Germline V CDR1 and CDR2: SEHNR, FQNEAQ (reference sequence). The V gene lost 2 bases and the J gene lost 2 bases, with 6 bases spanning the gap. CDR3 in amino acids: CASSLMRQETQYF. The CDR3 coding sequence is TGTGCCAGCAGCTTAATGAGGCAAGAGACCCAGTACTTC.

The rearrangement uses TRBV19 and TRBJ1-5, with 8 nucleotides matching TRBD1. V shed 7 bases and J 7 bases; nucleotides not matched to a gene: 15. In germline, CDR1 is LNHDA, CDR2 SQIVND (reference sequence). The CDR3 has 16 residues. The CDR3: CASTRNRGTVEQPQHF. CDR3 nucleotide sequence: TGTGCCAGTACCAGGAACAGGGGGACAGTAGAACAGCCCCAGCATTTT.

The rearrangement links TRBV2 to TRBJ1-1; the D gene is possibly TRBD1 (6 bases). Trimming stripped 7 bases from V and 0 bases from J, with 6 bases between. CDR1 SNHLY and CDR2 FYNNEI come from the germline V gene. This CDR3 is 12 amino acids long. DNA of the CDR3: TGTGCCAGCAACAGGGTGAACACTGAAGCTTTCTTT. This sequence encodes CASNRVNTEAFF.

This chain links TRBV9 with TRBJ2-3; TRBD1 matches at 11 bases. The CDR3 extends over 16 amino acids. Germline CDR1 reads SGDLS; CDR2 reads YYNGEE. V dropped 4 bases and J dropped 3; count of bases not matched to a gene: 7. CDR3 amino acids: CASSPRDRGYTDTQYF. The CDR3 nucleotides are TGTGCCAGCAGCCCGCGGGACAGGGGGTATACAGATACGCAGTATTTT.

V is TRBV7-6 and J is TRBJ2-7; weak D call: TRBD1 (5 bases). The CDR3 is 17 amino acids. Germline V CDR1 and CDR2: SGHVS, FNYEAQ. Trimming took 1 base from V and 6 from J, leaving 22 bases between them. CDR3 region: CASSLEQVSLRASEQYF. The DNA for the CDR3 is TGTGCCAGCAGCTTAGAACAGGTATCCTTAAGGGCCTCCGAGCAGTACTTC.

V is TRBV6-5 and J is TRBJ2-5, with 10 bases that match TRBD2. This CDR3 has 15 amino acids. The germline gives CDR1 MNHEY, CDR2 SVGAGI. The V gene end was trimmed by 5 bases and the J gene end by 4 bases; junction bases not matched to a gene: 7. The CDR3 loop is CASSPAGGVSETQYF. As DNA, the CDR3 is TGTGCCAGCAGTCCAGCGGGGGGGGTGTCAGAGACCCAGTACTTC.

The chain links TRBV5-1 to TRBJ1-2; possibly TRBD1 for D (5 bases). The V and J ends lost 0 bases and 6 bases respectively, with 12 bases between them. This CDR3 region has 14 residues. CDR1 and CDR2 from the germline V gene are SGHRS and YFSETQ. The CDR3 nucleotides read TGCGCCAGCAGCTTGGCGTGGGGCGCGAATGGCTACACCTTC. Protein product: CASSLAWGANGYTF.

The chain links TRBV6-4 to TRBJ2-1; 12 nucleotides line up with TRBD2. Per the germline V gene, CDR1 is MRHNA and CDR2 is SNTAGT. The CDR3 is 15 residues long. J was trimmed by 5 bases and V by 3 bases; bases with no gene match: 2. The CDR3 reads CASSETSGGHNEQFF. As DNA, the CDR3 is TGTGCCAGCAGTGAGACTAGCGGGGGCCACAATGAGCAGTTCTTC.

This clone was seen repeatedly, ten times or more. The chain combines TRBV2 with TRBJ1-3; 9 bases are shared with TRBD1. With 6 bases clipped from V and 9 bases from J, the junction kept 6 bases outside the gene matches. CDR1 is SNHLY and CDR2 is FYNNEI in the germline V gene. CDR3 size: 13 residues. The CDR3 sequence: CASSGDRATTIYF. In nucleotides, the CDR3 is TGTGCCAGCAGCGGGGACAGGGCCACCACCATATATTTT.

The genes are TRBV9 and TRBJ1-2; 8 bases line up with TRBD1. Trimming removed 3 bases from V and 4 bases from J; junction bases left unmatched: 2. Germline V gives CDR1 SGDLS, CDR2 YYNGEE. The CDR3 contains 13 residues. CDR3 sequence: CASSATGGYGYTF. Written as DNA, the CDR3 is TGTGCCAGCAGCGCAACAGGGGGCTATGGCTACACCTTC. The full variable domain, rest sourced from reference TRBV9 and TRBJ1-2, is DSGVTQTPKHLITATGQRVTLRCSPRSGDLSVYWYQQSLDQGLQFLIQYYNGEERAKGNILERFSAQQFPDLHSELNLSSLELGDSALYFCASSATGGYGYTFGSGTRLTVV.

This clone occurred once. The chain has TRBV5-4 and TRBJ1-5; TRBD1 matches at 7 bases. CDR1 is SGHNT and CDR2 is YYREEE in the germline V gene (reference sequence). V gave up 0 bases and J gave up 0 bases; unmatched junction bases: 3. The length of the CDR3 is 16 residues. The CDR3 nucleotides read TGTGCCAGCAGCTTGGGGACAGGTAATAGCAATCAGCCCCAGCATTTT. Protein product: CASSLGTGNSNQPQHF. Filled out from reference TRBV5-4 and TRBJ1-5, the complete variable domain reads ETGVTQSPTHLIKTRGQQVTLRCSSQSGHNTVSWYQQALGQGPQFIFQYYREEENGRGNFPPRFSGLQFPNYSSELNVNALELDDSALYLCASSLGTGNSNQPQHFGDGTRLSIL.

The chain uses TRBV2 and TRBJ2-1; TRBD2 matches 14 bases. Germline V gene sequence: CDR1 SNHLY, CDR2 FYNNEI. J lost 8 bases, V lost 6 bases, and 6 bases had no gene match. The CDR3 consists of 15 residues. The CDR3 nucleotides read TGTGCCAGCAGCCGACTAGCGGGGGGGCTGGATGAGCAGTTCTTC. This sequence encodes CASSRLAGGLDEQFF.